The 32 T cell receptor beta chains below were found in one sample sequenced in a study of human T cells and chemical hapten exposure. The time point was: pre-sensitization, week 0. Treatment described: therapeutic diphenylcyclopropenone sensitization with weekly scalp DPC. Each CDR3 protein is one row after TCRdb ran MiXCR on the RACE reads. The repertoire holds approximately 400,000 distinct CDR3 sequences, roughly 5.3% seen once, with 2.5% to 3% in the top ten. This sample comprised whole blood, obtained in connection with sensitization to the hapten diphenylcyclopropenone (DPC). These TCRs come from a woman aged 50 to 60 with alopecia areata. Some clones in this sample may be carry-over from other donors' samples.

This clonotype has just a few counts. The gene calls are TRBV5-1 and TRBJ2-3, with TRBD1 matching over 7 bases. V gave up 2 bases and J gave up 4 bases; unmatched junction bases: 4. The CDR3 is 14 residues long. The germline V gene has CDR1 SGHRS and CDR2 YFSETQ. The CDR3: CASSLQGTPDTQYF. In DNA, the CDR3 is TGCGCCAGCAGCTTACAGGGGACCCCAGATACGCAGTATTTT.

For this clonotype: A much larger clonotype is one base distant, so this may be a read error. This chain links TRBV6-6 with TRBJ2-7; the D gene is possibly TRBD1 (6 bases). From germline, CDR1 is MNHNY and CDR2 SVGAGI (reference sequence). The CDR3 runs to 11 residues. The CDR3 bases are TGTGCCGGCAGTATAGGGGGAGAGCAGTACTTC. This sequence encodes CAGSIGGEQYF.

This clonotype occurred a few times. J is TRBJ2-5 and V is TRBV12-3 or TRBV12-4, with TRBD2 matching 13 bases. Trimming removed 6 bases from V and 1 base from J; junction bases left unmatched: 2. The CDR3 extends over 15 amino acids. CDR3 protein: CASRGLAGFQETQYF. The CDR3 nucleotides read TGTGCCAGCAGGGGACTAGCGGGGTTCCAAGAGACCCAGTACTTC.

This clonotype was seen repeatedly, ten times or more. This chain connects TRBV11-2 to TRBJ2-4; either TRBD1 or TRBD2 may supply D (5 bases each). Trimming took off 3 bases at V and 8 bases at J, with 14 bases between the two ends. Germline V gene data show CDR1 as SGHAT and CDR2 as FQNNGV. This CDR3 comprises 14 residues. CDR3 sequence (DNA): TGTGCCAGCAGCTTCCCCAGAGGGGATGACATTCAGTACTTC. Protein product: CASSFPRGDDIQYF.

There are many counts of this clonotype. CDR3 sequence reads: CASSAQGLSSTDTQYF. In DNA, the CDR3 is TGTGCCAGCAGCGCTCAGGGTCTCTCGAGCACAGATACGCAGTATTTT. The rearrangement joins TRBV7-2 to TRBJ2-3; D possibly corresponds to TRBD1 (5 bases). The germline V and J ends were trimmed by 5 bases and 0 bases, with 15 bases remaining between them. Looked up from germline, CDR1 is SGHTA and CDR2 is FQGNSA. There are 16 residues in the CDR3.

A few counts support this clonotype. The V gene is TRBV11-3, the J gene TRBJ2-7; 8 nucleotides agree with TRBD1. V shed 0 bases and J 7 bases; nucleotides not matched to a gene: 8. The CDR3 has 15 amino acids. Germline assignment: CDR1 SGHNT and CDR2 YENEEA. CDR3 nucleotide sequence: TGTGCCAGCAGCTTAGAAGGGACAGGTACAGAAGAGCAGTACTTC. Its translation: CASSLEGTGTEEQYF.

This clonotype was recorded at least ten times. This chain joins TRBV15 and TRBJ2-1; D gene ambiguous. Trimming took off 0 bases at V and 0 bases at J, with 12 bases between the two ends. CDR3 size: 17 residues. In germline, CDR1 is LNHNV, CDR2 YYDKDF (reference sequence). Written as DNA, the CDR3 is TGTGCCACCAGCAGAGATAGAGTAGGGTACTCCTACAATGAGCAGTTCTTC. Encoded protein: CATSRDRVGYSYNEQFF.

Ten or more counts support this clonotype. The rearrangement joins TRBV12-3 or TRBV12-4 to TRBJ1-2, with 10 bases fitting TRBD1. The CDR3 has 14 amino acids. J lost 4 bases, V lost 4 bases, and 3 bases had no gene match. This chain's CDR3 is CASSSGTGAYGYTF. Here the CDR3 DNA reads TGTGCCAGCAGTTCCGGGACAGGGGCCTATGGCTACACCTTC.

This rearrangement joins TRBV28 to TRBJ2-7; D ambiguous. The CDR3 runs 12 residues. The ends were cut back, 8 bases at V and 1 base at J, with 9 bases in the middle. From germline, CDR1 is MDHEN and CDR2 SYDVKM. CDR3 in DNA: TGTGCCAGCCAGCCGAGGTCCTACGAGCAGTACTTC. This codes for CASQPRSYEQYF.

This clonotype was seen only a few times. This chain connects TRBV16 to TRBJ1-2, with D uncertain. Germline lookup yields CDR1 KGHSY and CDR2 FQNENV. CDR3 length equals 15 residues. Trimming removed 4 bases from V and 4 bases from J, with 16 bases in between. The CDR3 bases are TGTGCCAGCAGCCGCAGGAAAGGAGGGTTCTATGGCTACACCTTC. It is translated as CASSRRKGGFYGYTF. Based on the CDR3 plus reference TRBV16 and TRBJ1-2, the full variable domain is GEEVAQTPKHLVRGEGQKAKLYCAPIKGHSYVFWYQQVLKNEFKFLISFQNENVFDETGMPKERFSAKCLPNSPCSLEIQATKLEDSAVYFCASSRRKGGFYGYTFGSGTRLTVV.

This clonotype was counted only a few times. V usage is TRBV5-1 and J usage is TRBJ1-2; no reliable D call. The CDR3 is 14 residues long. V was pared by 4 bases and J by 5 bases, with 15 bases between. The germline V gene has CDR1 SGHRS and CDR2 YFSETQ. This chain's CDR3 is CASSPPGPRYGYTF. CDR3 bases: TGCGCCAGCAGCCCGCCGGGCCCCAGATATGGCTACACCTTC.

This clonotype occurred many times. The genes are TRBV6-5 and TRBJ2-3, with 12 bases that match TRBD2. The CDR3 loop spans 17 amino acids. The trim removed 6 bases at V and 6 bases at J, leaving 13 bases unmatched. Germline-derived CDR1 and CDR2 are MNHEY and SVGAGI. The CDR3 DNA reads TGTGCCAGCAGCGACATCGCTAGCGGGAGGGCCGGGGATACGCAGTATTTT. Its protein product is CASSDIASGRAGDTQYF.

Ten or more counts support this clonotype. The chain is built from TRBV20-1 and TRBJ1-2, with 8 bases identical to TRBD1. V lost 6 bases, J lost 1 base, and 4 bases stayed unmatched. CDR1 is DFQATT, CDR2 SNEGSKA, per germline (reference sequence). The CDR3 loop spans 13 amino acids. The DNA for the CDR3 is TGCAGTGCAGAAACAGGGGGTAACTATGGCTACACCTTC. It is translated as CSAETGGNYGYTF.

This clonotype was counted at least ten times. J is TRBJ2-7 and V is TRBV20-1; 9 positions agree with TRBD1. The CDR3 has 13 residues. Germline CDR1 DFQATT, CDR2 SNEGSKA (reference sequence). V trimming: 3 bases; J trimming: 6 bases; junction bases outside the gene matches: 6. The CDR3 bases are TGCAGTGCTAGGGGGACAGGGATGGGCGAGCAGTACTTC. It yields the protein CSARGTGMGEQYF.

The chain carries TRBV2 and TRBJ2-1; weak D call: TRBD1 (5 bases). Per germline, CDR1 SNHLY and CDR2 FYNNEI. The CDR3 length is 17 residues. The V end was cut by 1 base, the J end by 5 bases, with 18 bases between. CDR3 bases: TGTGCCAGCAGTGAAGAGCCCCCGAGGACAATGCACAATGAGCAGTTCTTC. Protein product: CASSEEPPRTMHNEQFF.

This clonotype has more than one count but fewer than ten. The gene calls are TRBV11-1 and TRBJ2-7; 7 nucleotides align to TRBD1. CDR1 is SGHAT, CDR2 FQDESV, per germline (reference sequence). There are 15 residues in the CDR3. Germline trimming cut 6 bases from V and 3 bases from J; bases unmatched to any gene: 11. This CDR3 is CASSPTGTVNYEQYF. The CDR3 DNA is TGTGCCAGCAGTCCCACCGGGACAGTAAACTACGAGCAGTACTTC. Variable domain in full (rest from reference TRBV11-1 and TRBJ2-7): EAEVAQSPRYKITEKSQAVAFWCDPISGHATLYWYRQILGQGPELLVQFQDESVVDDSQLPKDRFSAERLKGVDSTLKIQPAELGDSAMYLCASSPTGTVNYEQYFGPGTRLTVT.

This clonotype has more than one count but fewer than ten. CDR3 coding DNA: TGTGCCAGCAGCCCACCTAGCGGGACCAGGTACAATGAGCAGTTCTTC. Translation: CASSPPSGTRYNEQFF. The chain has TRBV9 and TRBJ2-1; 9 bases are shared with TRBD2. The CDR3 sequence is 16 residues long. The V gene end was trimmed by 4 bases and the J gene end by 4 bases; junction bases not matched to a gene: 9. Germline assignment: CDR1 SGDLS and CDR2 YYNGEE.

This clonotype was recorded at least ten times. This chain links TRBV6-2 or TRBV6-3 with TRBJ2-5; D gene uncertain. Germline V lookup: CDR1 MNHEY, CDR2 SVGEGT. Trimming left V 4 bases short and J 1 base short, with 10 bases between. This CDR3 contains 14 residues. The CDR3 DNA is TGTGCCAGCAGTTCCGACGGTAGCCAAGAGACCCAGTACTTC. This sequence encodes CASSSDGSQETQYF.

In its sample, this clonotype was seen a few times. The V call is TRBV11-3, the J call TRBJ1-1; no reliable D call. CDR1 and CDR2 (germline): SGHNT, YENEEA. CDR3 length equals 13 residues. V gave up 1 base and J gave up 5 bases, with 8 bases separating them. CDR3 residues: CASSLGMGTEAFF. The CDR3 coding sequence is TGTGCCAGCAGCTTAGGGATGGGGACTGAAGCTTTCTTT.

This clonotype was observed at least ten times. The gene calls are TRBV2 and TRBJ2-2; TRBD2 matches at 10 bases. In germline, CDR1 is SNHLY, CDR2 FYNNEI. The V and J ends lost 2 bases and 8 bases, in that order; junction bases with no gene match: 5. The CDR3 sequence is 15 residues long. The CDR3 here is CASSELAGDLGELFF. DNA of the CDR3: TGTGCCAGCAGTGAACTAGCGGGGGACCTTGGGGAGCTGTTTTTT.

This clonotype was counted many times. The CDR3 loop is CASGRAHYGYTF. CDR3 coding DNA: TGTGCTAGTGGTCGGGCCCACTATGGCTACACCTTC. The chain joins TRBV12-5 to TRBJ1-2; D ambiguous. The germline V gene encodes CDR1 LGHNT and CDR2 FRNRAP. Trimming removed 5 bases at V and 3 bases at J, with 7 bases between. The CDR3 contains 12 residues.

This clonotype has ten or more counts. V usage is TRBV28 and J usage is TRBJ2-7; D is perhaps TRBD1 (6 bases). This CDR3 has 15 amino acids. The V gene lost 6 bases and the J gene lost 2 bases, with 17 bases spanning the gap. Germline loops: CDR1 MDHEN, CDR2 SYDVKM. The CDR3 sequence is CASSSPRTDPYEQYF. CDR3 bases: TGTGCCAGCAGCTCTCCCCGGACAGACCCCTACGAGCAGTACTTC.

This clonotype was seen a handful of times. The chain links TRBV20-1 to TRBJ2-7, with 9 bases that match TRBD2. Germline lookup yields CDR1 DFQATT and CDR2 SNEGSKA (reference sequence). J was trimmed by 3 bases and V by 0 bases; bases with no gene match: 9. The CDR3 loop spans 16 amino acids. CDR3 DNA: TGCAGTGCTAGAGATCGGGGGCTAGCGGGGAACTACGAGCAGTACTTC. Protein sequence: CSARDRGLAGNYEQYF.

Concerning this clonotype itself: This may be a read error, as it is one base from a much larger clone. J is TRBJ2-4 and V is TRBV9, with D possibly matching TRBD2 (5 bases). CDR1 is SGDLS, CDR2 YYNGEE, per germline. The CDR3 extends over 14 amino acids. This CDR3 reads CASSPESGQNIRYF. The CDR3 region has the DNA TGTGCCAGCAGCCCTGAGAGCGGCCAAAACATTCGGTACTTC.

This clonotype was detected ten times or more. The chain couples TRBV5-1 to TRBJ1-1; possible D gene TRBD1, 5 bases. V was pared by 5 bases and J by 0 bases, with 11 bases between. Germline CDR1 SGHRS, CDR2 YFSETQ. The CDR3 spans 14 residues. This CDR3 is CASRTRAMNTEAFF. CDR3 bases: TGCGCCAGCAGGACCAGGGCGATGAACACTGAAGCTTTCTTT.

This clonotype was detected a few times. This chain connects TRBV5-4 to TRBJ1-2; D remains unclear. Germline CDR1 SGHNT, CDR2 YYREEE (reference sequence). The V and J ends lost 0 bases and 3 bases respectively, with 9 bases between them. The CDR3 runs to 14 residues. CDR3 DNA: TGTGCCAGCAGCTTGGACAATAACCACTATGGCTACACCTTC. Protein: CASSLDNNHYGYTF.

This clonotype was counted at least ten times. This chain connects TRBV24-1 to TRBJ1-1; D ambiguous. The CDR3 consists of 13 residues. CDR1 and CDR2 (germline): KGHDR, SFDVKD. Trimming shortened V by 4 bases and J by 3 bases, and 8 bases separated the two germline ends. CDR3 bases: TGTGCCACCAGTGACACAGAAGACACTGAAGCTTTCTTT. This gives the protein CATSDTEDTEAFF.

This clonotype occurred many times. This sequence joins TRBV20-1 and TRBJ2-1; TRBD2 matches at 8 bases. V shed 5 bases, J shed 6 bases, and the junction held 9 bases outside the gene matches. The CDR3 is 14 residues long. Germline V lookup: CDR1 DFQATT, CDR2 SNEGSKA (reference sequence). CDR3 DNA sequence: TGCAGTGCTCCCCCGGGGGGGAAGGTCAATGAGCAGTTCTTC. Its translation is CSAPPGGKVNEQFF.

This clonotype came up a few times. At one of its ends the junction is not consistent with the germline gene, which may arise from a read error. CDR3 residues: CASSLGESPDMNF. DNA for the CDR3: TGCGCCAGCAGCTTGGGGGAGTCGCCGGACATGAACTTC. This chain joins TRBV5-1 and TRBJ2-7; D possibly matches TRBD1 or TRBD2 (5 bases each). Germline-derived CDR1 and CDR2 are SGHRS and YFSETQ. There are 13 residues in the CDR3.

This clonotype was observed at least ten times. The V and J genes are TRBV4-2 and TRBJ2-7; D is unclear. With 0 bases removed from V and 4 bases from J, the gap between germline ends came to 10 bases. CDR1 LGHNA and CDR2 YNFKEQ come from the germline V gene. The CDR3 sequence is 14 residues long. CDR3 in DNA: TGTGCCAGCAGCCAAGAAAGTCGGGCTTACGAGCAGTACTTC. It codes for CASSQESRAYEQYF.

This clonotype was found a few times. V and J are TRBV7-3 and TRBJ2-1; TRBD2 matches 10 bases. The length of the CDR3 is 16 residues. Looked up from germline, CDR1 is SGHTA and CDR2 is FQGTGA. J lost 3 bases, V lost 5 bases, and 7 bases had no gene match. The CDR3 spells CASSPQAGGLYNEQFF. The CDR3 DNA reads TGTGCCAGCAGCCCCCAAGCGGGGGGGCTCTACAATGAGCAGTTCTTC.

This clonotype was detected ten times or more. The genes are TRBV6-5 and TRBJ2-4, with 7 positions matching TRBD2. After removal of 3 bases from V and 2 bases from J, the junction contained 4 bases not matched to a gene. From germline, CDR1 is MNHEY and CDR2 SVGAGI. There are 15 residues in the CDR3. CDR3 in amino acids: CASSYMGGTKNIQYF. The CDR3 DNA reads as TGTGCCAGCAGTTATATGGGGGGGACCAAAAACATTCAGTACTTC.